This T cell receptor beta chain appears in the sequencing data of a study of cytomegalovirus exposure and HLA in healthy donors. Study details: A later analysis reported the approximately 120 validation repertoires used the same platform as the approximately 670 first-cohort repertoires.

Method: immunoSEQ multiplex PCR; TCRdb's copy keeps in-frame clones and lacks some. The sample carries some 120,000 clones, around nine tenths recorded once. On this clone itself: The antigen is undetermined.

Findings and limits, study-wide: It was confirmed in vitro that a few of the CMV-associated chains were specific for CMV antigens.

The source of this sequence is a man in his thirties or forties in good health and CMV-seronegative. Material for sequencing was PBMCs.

The DNA of the CDR3 is TGCAGCGTTGAAAGGCCCCTGGCAGGGGGGAGCTCCTACGAGCAGTACTTC. The encoded protein is CSVERPLAGGSSYEQYF. The chain carries TRBV29-1 and TRBJ2-7; tentatively, D is TRBD1 (7 bases). Trimming took 2 bases from V and 0 from J, leaving 20 bases between them. The CDR3 length is 17 residues. CDR1 and CDR2 from the germline V gene are SQVTM and ANQGSEA.